This TCR beta chain was retrieved from a study of T-cell reconstitution after alpha-beta-depleted transplantation in children. General study results and limits: From newly produced T cells came most of the T-cell counts and diversity one year after transplant.

Turning to this clonotype: The antigen is not known.

Unique molecular identifiers were built into the TCRbeta library. TCRdb re-analysed the PCR reads in MiXCR, keeping a single row per CDR3 protein. The repertoire has roughly 160,000 distinct CDR3 sequences, roughly 10% of them found once; the top ten carry about 12%. The germline gives CDR1 KGHSH, CDR2 LQKENI. This CDR3 contains 15 residues. V was clipped by 3 bases and J by 2 bases, with 12 bases between them. The clonotype originates from a boy aged 2 to 9 with acute myeloid leukemia, due to receive a stem cell transplant. The material was PBMCs, obtained before TCRalphabeta/CD19-depleted stem cell transplant. The chain carries TRBV18 and TRBJ2-3; D call uncertain. The CDR3 nucleotides read TGTGCCAGCTCACCTTATCACACATCCACAGATACGCAGTATTTT. It specifies CASSPYHTSTDTQYF.